These 9 T cell receptor beta chains share one sample of origin, sequenced in a study of cytomegalovirus exposure and HLA in healthy donors. PCR involved 60 Vbeta and 13 Jbeta primers. Repertoires were generated with immunoSEQ multiplex PCR, while TCRdb's copy carries only in-frame clones and drops some. Of 100,000 to 120,000 clones detected, around 79% appear once; the ten largest clones hold approximately 1.3%. The sample was PBMCs. Receptors were obtained from a woman younger than 45 in good health and CMV-seronegative.

The rearrangement links TRBV6-5 to TRBJ2-2; 11 bases match TRBD2. V shed 6 bases, J shed 4 bases, and the junction held 4 bases outside the gene matches. Germline CDR1 is MNHEY and CDR2 is SVGAGI. CDR3 length: 15 amino acids. DNA of the CDR3: TGTGCCAGCAGCATCGGGACTAGCGGCACCGGGGAGCTGTTTTTT. As protein: CASSIGTSGTGELFF.

V usage is TRBV29-1 and J usage is TRBJ1-6; 7 bases agree with TRBD1. The CDR3 is 13 amino acids. The germline CDR1 and CDR2 sequences are SQVTM and ANQGSEA. The junction had 4 bases not matched to a gene; V was cut back by 4 bases and J by 7 bases. The chain's CDR3 is CSVGQGANSPLHF. The CDR3, as DNA: TGCAGCGTTGGACAGGGCGCAAATTCACCCCTCCACTTT. Complete variable domain (other parts from reference TRBV29-1 and TRBJ1-6): SAVISQKPSRDICQRGTSLTIQCQVDSQVTMMFWYRQQPGQSLTLIATANQGSEATYESGFVIDKFPISRPNLTFSTLTVSNMSPEDSSIYLCSVGQGANSPLHFGNGTRLTVT.

The rearrangement uses TRBV30 and TRBJ1-5; D call uncertain. V lost 5 bases, J lost 0 bases, and 5 bases lay in between. The CDR3 runs to 12 residues. CDR1 is GTSNPN and CDR2 is SVGIG in the germline V gene (reference sequence). This CDR3 reads CAWGVSNQPQHF. CDR3 DNA: TGTGCCTGGGGAGTTAGCAATCAGCCCCAGCATTTT.

This clone has only a few counts. The rearrangement links TRBV7-2 to TRBJ2-3; weak D call: TRBD2 (6 bases). Germline CDR1 and CDR2: SGHTA and FQGNSA. Trimming removed 0 bases at V and 1 base at J, with 11 bases between. This CDR3 region has 16 residues. CDR3 residues: CASSLALGGGTDTQYF. Written as DNA, the CDR3 is TGTGCCAGCAGCTTAGCTCTGGGCGGGGGCACAGATACGCAGTATTTT.

This clone was counted between two and nine times. V is TRBV6-1 and J is TRBJ2-2; D is undetermined. The V end lost 1 base, the J end lost 2 bases, and 5 bases lay between the germline ends. CDR1 is MNHNS, CDR2 SASEGT, per germline. The length of the CDR3 is 14 residues. CDR3 sequence (DNA): TGTGCCAGCAGTGAAGTCAAAAACACCGGGGAGCTGTTTTTT. Its translation: CASSEVKNTGELFF.

This clone was found a few times. V usage is TRBV10-3 and J usage is TRBJ1-5; 7 nucleotides line up with TRBD1. V trimming: 11 bases; J trimming: 4 bases; junction bases outside the gene matches: 8. The CDR3 consists of 13 residues. The V gene's germline CDR1 is ENHRY and CDR2 SYGVKD. CDR3 DNA: TGTGCCGGGGGGACAGTACAAAATCAGCCCCAGCATTTT. It is translated as CAGGTVQNQPQHF.

The rearrangement links TRBV15 to TRBJ1-4; D is ambiguous. The CDR3 runs to 13 residues. In germline, CDR1 is LNHNV, CDR2 YYDKDF (reference sequence). V lost 10 bases and J lost 0, with 9 bases in between. Here the CDR3 reads CASKQATNEKLFF. Written as DNA, the CDR3 is TGTGCCAGCAAACAAGCAACTAATGAAAAACTGTTTTTT.

The chain carries TRBV30 and TRBJ2-7; 8 bases line up with TRBD1. Unmatched junction bases numbered 3, after V lost 0 bases and J lost 5 bases. This CDR3 contains 13 residues. Germline V CDR1 and CDR2: GTSNPN, SVGIG (reference sequence). CDR3 region: CAWSVLQGDEQYF. In DNA form, the CDR3 reads TGTGCCTGGAGTGTACTACAGGGGGACGAGCAGTACTTC.

This chain connects TRBV28 to TRBJ2-7; TRBD1 aligns across 9 bases. Germline V gene data show CDR1 as MDHEN and CDR2 as SYDVKM. CDR3 length equals 13 residues. The V and J ends lost 8 bases and 3 bases, in that order; junction bases with no gene match: 5. CDR3 protein: CASGGQGHYEQYF. CDR3 in DNA: TGTGCCAGCGGGGGACAGGGCCACTACGAGCAGTACTTC.